The entry that follows covers one T cell receptor (beta chain) sequence. Its antigen is not yet known. It has no much larger one-base neighbor in the sample; base qualities were not kept. This record belongs to a study of technical replicates of blood from four donors (TCRdb year 2017). The germline V gene gives CDR1 as MGHDK and CDR2 as SYGVNS. Cut back by 1 base and 3 bases, the V and J ends lie 7 bases apart. Its CDR3 holds 13 amino acids, cysteine through phenylalanine. Just the 39-base CDR3 DNA is kept, in frame starting at base 1. Receptor libraries were prepared by the immunoSEQ multiplex PCR assay. TCRdb mirrors the immuneACCESS table, restricted to in-frame sequences. Some clones are absent from its copies; in checked studies, under half trace to an unresolved V gene, and the reason for the others is unknown. Here the sample has under 85,000 clones; around nine tenths occur a single time. The ten largest account for around 0.37% of the sample.

Sequencing was done on a sample of T cells isolated from PBMCs. In this chain, TRBV25-1 is recombined with TRBJ2-7; the D gene lacks a confident call. The receptor was derived from a human donor in good health. The CDR3 is CASSESLYYEQYF. The bases read TGTGCCAGCAGTGAATCTCTGTACTACGAGCAGTACTTC.